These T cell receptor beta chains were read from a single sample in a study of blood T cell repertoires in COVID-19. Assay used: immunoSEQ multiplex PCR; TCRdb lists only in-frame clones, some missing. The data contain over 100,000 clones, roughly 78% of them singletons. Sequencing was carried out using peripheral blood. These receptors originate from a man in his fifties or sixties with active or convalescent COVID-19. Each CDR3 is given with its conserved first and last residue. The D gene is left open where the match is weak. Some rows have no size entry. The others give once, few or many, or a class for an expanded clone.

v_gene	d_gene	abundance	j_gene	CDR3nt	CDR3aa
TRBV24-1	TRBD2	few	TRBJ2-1	TGTGCCACCAGTGATTTGCGGGTAGCGGGAATCGATGAGCAGTTCTTC	CATSDLRVAGIDEQFF
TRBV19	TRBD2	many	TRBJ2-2	TGTGCCAGTAGGTTACTAGCGGGACCGAACACCGGGGAGCTGTTTTTT	CASRLLAGPNTGELFF
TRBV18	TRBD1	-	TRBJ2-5	TGTGCCAGCTCTCCGGCCCGGGACAGGGGGATAGAGACCCAGTACTTC	CASSPARDRGIETQYF
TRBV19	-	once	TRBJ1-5	TGTGCCAGTAGTATAGCGGGTCAGCCCCAGCATTTT	CASSIAGQPQHF
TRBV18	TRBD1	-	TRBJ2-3	TGTGCCAGCTCCTTCAGACAGGGATCAGATACGCAGTATTTT	CASSFRQGSDTQYF
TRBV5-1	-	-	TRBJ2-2	TGCGCCAGCAGCTTGGTGGTTAGCGGAAGTACCGGGGAGCTGTTTTTT	CASSLVVSGSTGELFF
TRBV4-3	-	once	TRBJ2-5	TGCGCCAGCAGCCAGGGGGTGGAGGGTGAGACCCAGTACTTC	CASSQGVEGETQYF
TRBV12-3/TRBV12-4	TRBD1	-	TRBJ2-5	TGTGCCAGCAGACCGGGACAGCAAGAGACCCAGTACTTC	CASRPGQQETQYF
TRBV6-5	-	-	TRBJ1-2	TGTGCCAGCAGCCTTACGGACACCTATGGCTACACCTTC	CASSLTDTYGYTF
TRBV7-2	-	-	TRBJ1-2	TGTGCCAGCAGCTTAGGGAGACCGGGACTTAGCTTCCCCTATGGCTACACCTTC	CASSLGRPGLSFPYGYTF
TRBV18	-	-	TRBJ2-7	TGTGCCAGCTCACCAGAGGCCAGCTCCTACGAGCAGTACTTC	CASSPEASSYEQYF
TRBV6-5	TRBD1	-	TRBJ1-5	TGTGCCAGCAGCCGGGACAGGGGAGAGCCCCAGCATTTT	CASSRDRGEPQHF
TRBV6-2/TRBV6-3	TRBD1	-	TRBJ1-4	TGTGCCAGCAGTCTCGGGACAGTGGATGAAAAACTGTTTTTT	CASSLGTVDEKLFF
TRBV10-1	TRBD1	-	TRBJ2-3	TGCGCCTCCCGGGACAGGGGGAATTTAGATACGCAGTATTTT	CASRDRGNLDTQYF
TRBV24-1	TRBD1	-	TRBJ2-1	TGTGCCACCAGTGAATGGGACAGGGGCCACAATGAGCAGTTCTTC	CATSEWDRGHNEQFF
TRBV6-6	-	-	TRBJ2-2	TGTGCCAGCAGTTACTTCCAGGGCCCGAACACCGGGGAGCTGTTTTTT	CASSYFQGPNTGELFF
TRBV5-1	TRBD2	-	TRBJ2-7	TGCGCCAGCAGCCGCCTCGGCGCTAGCGGGCAGACCTACGAGCAGTACTTC	CASSRLGASGQTYEQYF
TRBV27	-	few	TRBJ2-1	TGTGCCAGCAGTAGGGAAACGGGGGCCTACAATGAGCAGTTCTTC	CASSRETGAYNEQFF
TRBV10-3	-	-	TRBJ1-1	TGTGCCATCAGTGCTATGACTAACACTGAAGCTTTCTTT	CAISAMTNTEAFF
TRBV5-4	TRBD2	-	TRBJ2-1	TGTGCCAGCCGAGGGGGCGGACTAGCGGGAGGAAGCAATGAGCAGTTCTTC	CASRGGGLAGGSNEQFF
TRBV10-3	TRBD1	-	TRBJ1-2	TGTGCCATCAGTGAGGACAGGGTTGGCTACACCTTC	CAISEDRVGYTF
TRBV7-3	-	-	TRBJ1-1	TGTGCCAGCAGCTTAGAGGGGGGAGGGAGCACTGAAGCTTTCTTT	CASSLEGGGSTEAFF
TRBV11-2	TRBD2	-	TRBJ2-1	TGTGCCAGCAGCTCGTTGGGGGGAGGGCCTGATGAGCAGTTCTTC	CASSSLGGGPDEQFF
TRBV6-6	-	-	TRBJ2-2	TGTGCCAGCAGTCCCAGTTCCCCTTCTCTTACCGGGGAGCTGTTTTTT	CASSPSSPSLTGELFF
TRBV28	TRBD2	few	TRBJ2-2	TGTGCCAGCAGTTCAAGCGGGACGAACACCGGGGAGCTGTTTTTT	CASSSSGTNTGELFF
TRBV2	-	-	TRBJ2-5	TGTGCCAGCAGTGCACGGACAGTAACAATAGAGACCCAGTACTTC	CASSARTVTIETQYF
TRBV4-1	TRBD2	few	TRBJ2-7	TGCGCCAGCAGCCAAGAATGGACTAGCGACTACGAGCAGTACTTC	CASSQEWTSDYEQYF
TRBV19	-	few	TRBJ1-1	TGTGCCAGTAGTATCGGCAGGCACACTGAAGCTTTCTTT	CASSIGRHTEAFF
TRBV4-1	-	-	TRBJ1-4	TGCGCCAGCAGCCAAGATTTGGGGGGAGGGGCGACGATTAATGAAAAACTGTTTTTT	CASSQDLGGGATINEKLFF
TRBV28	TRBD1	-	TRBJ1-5	TGTGCCAGCTCCTCCCCGGGACAGGTTGGTCAGCCCCAGCATTTT	CASSSPGQVGQPQHF
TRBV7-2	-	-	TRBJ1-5	TGTGCCAGCAGCTTGAAGACAGGCAATCAGCCCCAGCATTTT	CASSLKTGNQPQHF
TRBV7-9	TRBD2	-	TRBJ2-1	TGTGCCAGCAGCGAGCATAGCGGGAGGCCGAACAATGAGCAGTTCTTC	CASSEHSGRPNNEQFF
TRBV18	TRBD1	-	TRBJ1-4	TGTGCCAGCTCAACCCGGGACAGGGGGCCAACTAATGAAAAACTGTTTTTT	CASSTRDRGPTNEKLFF
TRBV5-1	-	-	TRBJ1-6	TGCGCCAGCAGCCCTACTGGACAGCTCGCCCTCCACTTT	CASSPTGQLALHF
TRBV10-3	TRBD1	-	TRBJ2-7	TGTGCCATCAGTTCAGAACAGGGGGTTTACGAGCAGTACTTC	CAISSEQGVYEQYF
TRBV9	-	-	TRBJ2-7	TGTGCCAGCAGCCCTTACAGCCTCTCCTACGAGCAGTACTTC	CASSPYSLSYEQYF
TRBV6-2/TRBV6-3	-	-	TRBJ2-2	TGTGCCAGCAGTCTCGGACTCTTCAACACCGGGGAGCTGTTTTTT	CASSLGLFNTGELFF
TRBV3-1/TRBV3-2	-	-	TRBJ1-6	TGTGCCAGCAGCCCGCAGGTTAGAAATTCACCCCTCCACTTT	CASSPQVRNSPLHF
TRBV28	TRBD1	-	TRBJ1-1	TGTGCCAGCAGGACAGGGGGAAAGAACACTGAAGCTTTCTTT	CASRTGGKNTEAFF
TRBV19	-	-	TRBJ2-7	TGTGCCAGTAGTACCACAGGGTATGTCGGCTACGAGCAGTACTTC	CASSTTGYVGYEQYF
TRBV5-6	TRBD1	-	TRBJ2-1	TGTGCCAGCAGCTTTGTGACAGGGTTTCCCGATGAGCAGTTCTTC	CASSFVTGFPDEQFF
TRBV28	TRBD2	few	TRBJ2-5	TGTGCCAGCAGTTTACAGCGGGAGTCCCGGGCCCAGTACTTC	CASSLQRESRAQYF
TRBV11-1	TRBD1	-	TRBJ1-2	TGTGCCAGCAGCCCACAGGGGGCGCAGAACTATGGCTACACCTTC	CASSPQGAQNYGYTF
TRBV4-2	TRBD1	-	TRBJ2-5	TGTGCCAGCAGCCAAGTGCAGGGGGCCTCAGAGACCCAGTACTTC	CASSQVQGASETQYF
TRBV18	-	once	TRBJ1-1	TGTGCCAGCTCACGGGCAGGGGATGTAGCTTTCTTT	CASSRAGDVAFF
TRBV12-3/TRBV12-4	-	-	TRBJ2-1	TGTGCCAGCAGTTTTGAGGTCAGGGCTGAGCAGTTCTTC	CASSFEVRAEQFF